The rows below give T cell receptor beta chains drawn from one sample of a study of blood T cell repertoires in COVID-19. Clones were read by immunoSEQ multiplex PCR, and TCRdb kept only the in-frame ones, dropping some. In the table there are tens of thousands of clones, about four fifths of which are singletons. The specimen was peripheral blood. Receptors originate from a human donor in a cohort sampled during active COVID-19. Both conserved end residues are part of each CDR3. The order of the fields is clone size, J gene, D gene, CDR3 length, V gene, CDR3 protein, CDR3 DNA. The D gene is left open where the match is weak. Clone size is given for some rows only: seen once, a few or many times, or a class if the clone is expanded.

few,TRBJ1-5,TRBD1,15,TRBV19,CATRGQGVSNQPQHF,TGTGCCACCCGAGGACAGGGCGTGAGCAATCAGCCCCAGCATTTT
.,TRBJ2-7,TRBD2,15,TRBV11-2,CASSSPAGAAYEQYF,TGTGCCAGCAGCTCCCCTGCGGGAGCAGCCTACGAGCAGTACTTC
.,TRBJ2-7,.,16,TRBV5-1,CASSELGLALSYEQYF,TGCGCCAGCAGCGAACTTGGACTCGCACTATCCTACGAGCAGTACTTC
.,TRBJ1-5,TRBD1,15,TRBV19,CASRPGQAFNQPQHF,TGTGCCAGTAGACCGGGACAGGCCTTCAATCAGCCCCAGCATTTT
few,TRBJ1-1,TRBD1,13,TRBV19,CASSRQGDTEAFF,TGTGCCAGTAGCCGCCAGGGGGACACTGAAGCTTTCTTT
.,TRBJ2-7,.,17,TRBV10-3,CATLRALDTTSSYEQYF,TGTGCCACCCTCAGGGCCCTCGACACCACAAGCTCCTACGAGCAGTACTTC
once,TRBJ2-7,TRBD1,14,TRBV18,CASSYLDRDYEQYF,TGTGCCAGCTCATACCTCGACAGGGACTACGAGCAGTACTTC
.,TRBJ2-7,TRBD1,12,TRBV6-2/TRBV6-3,CASSLSDRGKYF,TGTGCCAGCAGCCTATCCGACAGGGGGAAGTACTTC
.,TRBJ2-1,.,17,TRBV7-9,CASSLGFTLESYNEQFF,TGTGCCAGCAGCTTAGGTTTTACCCTAGAGTCCTACAATGAGCAGTTCTTC
.,TRBJ2-2,.,16,TRBV5-1,CASSRDTLMNTGELFF,TGCGCCAGCAGCAGGGACACACTCATGAACACCGGGGAGCTGTTTTTT
.,TRBJ2-5,TRBD2,16,TRBV7-2,CASSLNGGGYQETQYF,TGTGCCAGCAGCTTGAATGGGGGGGGGTACCAAGAGACCCAGTACTTC
.,TRBJ2-5,.,18,TRBV21-1,CASSKARRGSPPKETQYF,TGTGCCAGCAGCAAAGCGCGACGGGGTAGCCCCCCGAAAGAGACCCAGTACTTC
.,TRBJ2-7,.,14,TRBV19,CASSAQAGPYEQYF,TGTGCCAGTAGTGCCCAGGCGGGACCCTACGAGCAGTACTTC
.,TRBJ2-7,TRBD2,16,TRBV30,CAWRYFSGRGSYEQYF,TGTGCCTGGAGGTATTTTAGCGGGAGGGGTTCCTACGAGCAGTACTTC
once,TRBJ1-4,.,16,TRBV6-5,CASSYSPQGANEKLFF,TGTGCCAGCAGTTACTCCCCCCAAGGGGCTAATGAAAAACTGTTTTTT
.,TRBJ1-1,TRBD1,17,TRBV19,CASSSGGGIIMNTEAFF,TGTGCCAGTAGTTCTGGAGGGGGCATAATTATGAACACTGAAGCTTTCTTT
.,TRBJ2-7,TRBD2,14,TRBV15,CATSRGLVPYEQYF,TGTGCCACCAGCCGTGGACTAGTGCCCTACGAGCAGTACTTC
.,TRBJ2-7,.,15,TRBV10-2,CASSPRGQGRGEQYF,TGCGCCAGCAGTCCGCGCGGCCAGGGGAGAGGCGAGCAGTACTTC
.,TRBJ2-7,TRBD2,14,TRBV28,CATGLAVSSYEQYF,TGTGCCACCGGACTAGCGGTTAGCTCCTACGAGCAGTACTTC
few,TRBJ1-2,.,16,TRBV27,CASSLATPDRSYGYTF,TGTGCCAGCAGTCTCGCTACCCCAGACAGGAGTTATGGCTACACCTTC
once,TRBJ2-5,TRBD2,14,TRBV27,CASSGGLAWETQYF,TGTGCCAGCAGTGGGGGACTAGCGTGGGAGACCCAGTACTTC
.,TRBJ1-5,.,15,TRBV2,CASSASVNSNQPQHF,TGTGCCAGCAGTGCGTCGGTTAATAGCAATCAGCCCCAGCATTTT
.,TRBJ1-5,TRBD1,15,TRBV18,CASSPGQGSNQPQHF,TGTGCCAGCTCACCGGGACAGGGGAGCAATCAGCCCCAGCATTTT
few,TRBJ2-7,.,12,TRBV11-2,CASSLDGDEQYF,TGTGCCAGCAGCTTAGATGGAGACGAGCAGTACTTC
.,TRBJ1-5,.,14,TRBV6-6,CASSDTYSNQPQHF,TGTGCCAGCAGTGACACCTATAGCAATCAGCCCCAGCATTTT
.,TRBJ2-7,.,15,TRBV5-6,CASSFNGVTGYEQYF,TGTGCCAGCAGCTTTAACGGGGTCACTGGCTACGAGCAGTACTTC
.,TRBJ1-6,TRBD1,14,TRBV20-1,CSASKQGTNSPLHF,TGCAGTGCTAGTAAACAGGGGACGAATTCACCCCTCCACTTT
.,TRBJ2-3,.,14,TRBV19,CASSPSPTPDTQYF,TGTGCCAGTAGTCCTAGCCCGACCCCAGATACGCAGTATTTT
once,TRBJ2-2,.,15,TRBV6-6,CASSYIQEGTGELFF,TGTGCCAGCAGTTACATACAGGAGGGAACCGGGGAGCTGTTTTTT
.,TRBJ2-7,.,14,TRBV19,CASSPDHRGYEQYF,TGTGCCAGTAGTCCCGACCACCGGGGATACGAGCAGTACTTC
few,TRBJ1-6,TRBD1,15,TRBV30,CAWTPGQALGRTLHF,TGTGCCTGGACTCCCGGACAGGCGCTCGGTCGGACCCTCCACTTT
.,TRBJ2-7,TRBD2,15,TRBV6-5,CASSYAPGGFREQYF,TGTGCCAGCAGTTACGCCCCGGGGGGGTTTAGGGAGCAGTACTTC
.,TRBJ2-1,TRBD2,15,TRBV4-1,CASSQDGAGAREQFF,TGCGCCAGCAGCCAAGATGGGGCGGGAGCAAGGGAGCAGTTCTTC
.,TRBJ2-5,.,14,TRBV5-8,CASVPSPAGETQYF,TGTGCCAGCGTACCCTCCCCGGCGGGAGAGACCCAGTACTTC
.,TRBJ1-2,.,13,TRBV11-2,CASSLRGNYGYTF,TGTGCCAGCAGCTTACGGGGGAACTATGGCTACACCTTC
.,TRBJ2-7,TRBD1,16,TRBV5-4,CASSLGPDRLAYEQYF,TGTGCCAGCAGCTTGGGGCCGGACAGGCTGGCCTACGAGCAGTACTTC
.,TRBJ1-1,TRBD1,15,TRBV5-1,CASSTGQGGNTEAFF,TGCGCCAGCAGCACCGGACAGGGAGGGAACACTGAAGCTTTCTTT
.,TRBJ2-7,.,13,TRBV6-1,CASSEVSVYEQYF,TGTGCCAGCAGTGAAGTATCGGTCTACGAGCAGTACTTC
.,TRBJ2-5,.,14,TRBV15,CATSRGPSKETQYF,TGTGCCACCAGCAGAGGGCCTAGTAAAGAGACCCAGTACTTC
.,TRBJ1-1,TRBD1,17,TRBV10-1,CASSDTFSGTGIPEAFF,TGCGCCAGCAGTGACACATTCTCCGGGACAGGGATCCCTGAAGCTTTCTTT
.,TRBJ1-1,.,14,TRBV3-1/TRBV3-2,CASSQVRGSTEAFF,TGTGCCAGCAGCCAAGTCCGTGGGAGCACTGAAGCTTTCTTT
few,TRBJ1-2,TRBD1,13,TRBV3-1/TRBV3-2,CASAGQGRGGYTF,TGTGCCAGCGCTGGACAGGGGAGGGGTGGCTACACCTTC
.,TRBJ1-2,.,15,TRBV6-5,CASSYSGQISYGYTF,TGTGCCAGCAGTTACAGTGGCCAGATCAGCTATGGCTACACCTTC
.,TRBJ1-1,TRBD1,14,TRBV11-3,CASSLGDRVAEAFF,TGTGCCAGCAGCTTAGGAGACAGGGTTGCTGAAGCTTTCTTT
.,TRBJ1-5,.,14,TRBV6-6,CASRTKYSNQPQHF,TGTGCCAGCAGAACAAAATATAGCAATCAGCCCCAGCATTTT
.,TRBJ1-3,TRBD1,14,TRBV11-2,CASSPTGAGNTIYF,TGTGCCAGCAGTCCTACAGGGGCTGGAAACACCATATATTTT
.,TRBJ2-1,TRBD2,14,TRBV4-1,CASSHPREGPEQFF,TGCGCCAGCAGCCACCCCAGGGAGGGGCCTGAGCAGTTCTTC
once,TRBJ2-7,.,15,TRBV27,CASSQVAVSRYEQYF,TGTGCCAGCTCACAGGTAGCAGTTTCCCGCTACGAGCAGTACTTC
.,TRBJ1-1,.,14,TRBV28,CASSLSNRNTEAFF,TGTGCCAGCAGTTTAAGTAATAGGAACACTGAAGCTTTCTTT
.,TRBJ1-5,TRBD1,18,TRBV27,CASSLTPPLTGGNQPQHF,TGTGCCAGCAGTTTAACCCCCCCTCTGACAGGGGGCAATCAGCCCCAGCATTTT
once,TRBJ2-1,TRBD2,24,TRBV18,CASSPLVGMRLAGGEKVRYNEQFF,TGTGCCAGCTCACCACTGGTGGGGATGCGACTAGCGGGAGGGGAGAAGGTTCGCTACAATGAGCAGTTCTTC
.,TRBJ2-3,.,16,TRBV7-8,CASSLPPSGGSDTQYF,TGTGCCAGCAGCTTACCACCTTCCGGGGGATCAGATACGCAGTATTTT
.,TRBJ1-5,.,13,TRBV18,CASSPQGNQPQHF,TGTGCCAGCTCACCACAGGGGAACCAGCCCCAGCATTTT
few,TRBJ1-2,TRBD1,13,TRBV19,CASSIRQGDGYTF,TGTGCCAGTAGTATTAGACAGGGCGATGGCTACACCTTC
.,TRBJ1-6,TRBD1,16,TRBV19,CASSITGTGGSSPLHF,TGTGCCAGTAGTATTACTGGGACAGGGGGCAGTTCACCCCTCCACTTT
few,TRBJ2-5,TRBD1,15,TRBV19,CASRTGTGAKKTQYF,TGTGCCAGTAGGACCGGGACAGGGGCCAAGAAGACCCAGTACTTC
.,TRBJ1-3,.,13,TRBV27,CASRGRAGNTIYF,TGTGCCAGCAGGGGCAGGGCTGGAAACACCATATATTTT
few,TRBJ2-7,TRBD1,14,TRBV10-1,CASSEIQGASEQYF,TGCGCCAGCAGTGAGATTCAGGGGGCGTCAGAGCAGTACTTC